Each of the 11 T cell receptor beta chains below was sequenced from the same sample in a study of blood T cells in healthy people across ages. PCR was performed a second time for about 6 to 12 cycles using a sample-barcoded 5' primer and a J-beta primer mix. Using its own MiXCR run on the 5' RACE reads, TCRdb lists one record per CDR3 protein. The sample lists approximately 1,000,000 distinct CDR3 sequences, 45% seen once, with 15% to 20% in the top ten. What was sequenced was blood. The receptors stem from a woman aged 55-75 years in good health.

The table lists this clonotype with a few counts. The chain couples TRBV14 to TRBJ2-3; a weak D match, TRBD1 (6 bases). CDR3 length equals 16 residues. Trimming took 4 bases from V and 1 from J, leaving 15 bases between them. CDR1 is SGHDN, CDR2 FVKESK, per germline. The CDR3 reads CASSPKGHLGTDTQYF. In DNA form, the CDR3 reads TGTGCCAGCAGCCCGAAGGGACATCTGGGCACAGATACGCAGTATTTT.

The V and J genes are TRBV6-5 and TRBJ2-1; 9 bases agree with TRBD2. The CDR3 has 16 amino acids. J gave up 10 bases and V 0 bases, and 10 bases lay outside the gene matches. Germline-derived CDR1 and CDR2 are MNHEY and SVGAGI. Written as DNA, the CDR3 is TGTGCCAGCAGTTACTCGATAGTAGCGGGAGCGAGAGAGCAGTTCTTC. Encoded protein: CASSYSIVAGAREQFF.

This chain links TRBV10-2 with TRBJ2-1; maybe TRBD1 (5 bases). The V gene lost 3 bases and the J gene lost 3 bases, with 12 bases spanning the gap. Per germline, CDR1 WSHSY and CDR2 SAAADI. The CDR3 is 15 residues long. This CDR3 is CASSDGQGNYNEQFF. CDR3 in DNA: TGCGCCAGCAGTGATGGGCAGGGAAACTACAATGAGCAGTTCTTC.

This clonotype came up many times. The rearrangement uses TRBV9 and TRBJ2-3; 14 nucleotides match TRBD2. V shed 2 bases and J 5 bases; nucleotides not matched to a gene: 4. Germline V gene lookup returns CDR1 SGDLS and CDR2 YYNGEE. The CDR3 loop spans 16 amino acids. The CDR3 protein is CASSVVGTSGRDTQYF. The CDR3 DNA is TGTGCCAGCAGCGTCGTAGGGACTAGCGGGAGAGATACGCAGTATTTT.

This clonotype was seen a handful of times. The V call is TRBV20-1, the J call TRBJ2-7; TRBD2 agrees at 11 bases. The V and J ends lost 0 bases and 2 bases, in that order; junction bases with no gene match: 3. The CDR3 consists of 15 residues. Germline V gene lookup returns CDR1 DFQATT and CDR2 SNEGSKA (reference sequence). Here the CDR3 DNA reads TGCAGTGCTAGAGATAGCGGGAGGGGGCCCTACGAGCAGTACTTC. Amino acid sequence: CSARDSGRGPYEQYF.

This clonotype was seen a few times. The chain links TRBV28 to TRBJ2-7; unclear D gene. CDR3 length: 15 residues. Trimming shortened V by 2 bases and J by 2 bases, and 13 bases separated the two germline ends. Germline V gene sequence: CDR1 MDHEN, CDR2 SYDVKM. In nucleotides, the CDR3 is TGTGCCAGCAGTTTAGGCACAGATGGCCCCTACGAGCAGTACTTC. Its translation is CASSLGTDGPYEQYF.

This clonotype showed up just once. This rearrangement joins TRBV6-2 or TRBV6-3 to TRBJ2-2; 7 bases map to TRBD1. This CDR3 spans 17 amino acids. The trim removed 6 bases at V and 2 bases at J, leaving 12 bases unmatched. CDR1 and CDR2 from the germline V gene are MNHEY and SVGEGT. The DNA of the CDR3 is TGTGCCAGCAGGGGGACAGAACCCCTGACTAACACCGGGGAGCTGTTTTTT. This gives the protein CASRGTEPLTNTGELFF.

V is TRBV9 and J is TRBJ2-4; 8 nucleotides agree with TRBD2. The CDR3 consists of 15 residues. Per germline, CDR1 SGDLS and CDR2 YYNGEE. J gave up 2 bases and V 3 bases, and 4 bases lay outside the gene matches. In nucleotides, the CDR3 is TGTGCCAGCAGCGATAGCGGGGTGTCCAAAAACATTCAGTACTTC. Translated: CASSDSGVSKNIQYF. Using reference TRBV9 and TRBJ2-4 for the parts outside the CDR3, the full variable domain is DSGVTQTPKHLITATGQRVTLRCSPRSGDLSVYWYQQSLDQGLQFLIQYYNGEERAKGNILERFSAQQFPDLHSELNLSSLELGDSALYFCASSDSGVSKNIQYFGAGTRLSVL.

This clonotype was observed a single time. This chain uses TRBV5-5 with TRBJ1-2; perhaps TRBD1 as D (6 bases). Germline lookup yields CDR1 SGHKS and CDR2 YYEKEE (reference sequence). The germline V and J ends were trimmed by 2 bases and 2 bases, with 13 bases remaining between them. The CDR3 has 15 amino acids. The CDR3 here is CASSLELQGNYGYTF. CDR3 bases: TGTGCCAGCAGCTTAGAACTACAGGGAAACTATGGCTACACCTTC. The full variable domain, in which reference TRBV5-5 and TRBJ1-2 provide the parts outside the CDR3, is DAGVTQSPTHLIKTRGQQVTLRCSPISGHKSVSWYQQVLGQGPQFIFQYYEKEERGRGNFPDRFSARQFPNYSSELNVNALLLGDSALYLCASSLELQGNYGYTFGSGTRLTVV.

There are a few counts of this clonotype. At one of its ends the junction is not consistent with the germline gene, which may arise from a read error. The rearrangement uses TRBV7-3 and TRBJ1-2; D unclear. Germline CDR1 is SGHTA and CDR2 is FQGTGA. The CDR3 sequence is 13 residues long. CDR3 nucleotides: TGTGCCAGCAGCGTAACGGGATCGAAGGGCTACACCTTC. Translation: CASSVTGSKGYTF.

This clonotype occurred a few times. The chain recombines TRBV13 with TRBJ2-7, with D tentatively TRBD2 (5 bases). The length of the CDR3 is 13 residues. The germline V gene encodes CDR1 PRHDT and CDR2 FYEKMQ (reference sequence). V was trimmed by 5 bases and J by 5 bases, leaving 13 bases between them. The CDR3 DNA is TGTGCCAGCAGCCGGGGAAGGCAAGACGAGCAGTACTTC. This gives the protein CASSRGRQDEQYF.